The subject of this entry is one T cell receptor beta chain. The source of the sample is a study of regulatory T cells in long-lasting Graves disease. Regarding time point: newly diagnosed GD, antithyroid drugs for less than 3 months. With RNA extracted from PBMCs as input, the TCR library was made. The patient group derived from an endocrinology department in Xi'an, China. The TCR beta library used iRepertoire HTBI primers with Arm-PCR amplification of CDR3. TCRdb independently ran MiXCR on the multiplex PCR reads; one entry per CDR3 protein. The table includes about 530,000 distinct CDR3 sequences, roughly a sixth detected once. The CDR3 contains 15 residues. Trimming took 2 bases from V and 1 from J, leaving 8 bases between them. CDR1 is LNHDA, CDR2 SQIVND, per germline (reference sequence). These data were likewise used in another study, on T cells in Graves' hyperthyroidism and ophthalmopathy. As that study records: Hyperthyroidism was newly diagnosed in patients aged 18 to 65 (duration under 2 months).

Sequenced material: peripheral blood mononuclear cells (PBMCs), taken at new diagnosis, from a patient treated with antithyroid drugs. This clonotype was obtained from a middle-aged woman with Graves disease. The genes are TRBV19 and TRBJ2-2; the D is unclear. CDR3: CASSIFVGNTGELFF. CDR3 DNA: TGTGCCAGTAGTATATTTGTTGGGAACACCGGGGAGCTGTTTTTT. The complete variable domain, with remaining parts taken from reference TRBV19 and TRBJ2-2, reads DGGITQSPKYLFRKEGQNVTLSCEQNLNHDAMYWYRQDPGQGLRLIYYSQIVNDFQKGDIAEGYSVSREKKESFPLTVTSAQKNPTAFYLCASSIFVGNTGELFFGEGSRLTVL.